This TCR beta chain was retrieved from a study of long-term antiretroviral therapy in people with HIV. The CDR3 spans 16 residues. V was trimmed by 0 bases and J by 7 bases, leaving 16 bases between them. CDR1 is KGHSH, CDR2 LQKENI, per germline. Study results and caveats: Pre-ART clonal expansion yielded clones that dominated the repertoire at all time points. HIV repertoires spanned narrower CDR3 length ranges than controls.

Assay version v3.0 of immunoSEQ was used, and it was run at survey level. A per-sample goal of about 40,000-55,000 T-cell genomes was targeted by sequencing. Produced via immunoSEQ multiplex PCR; TCRdb's table is partial and in-frame only. The sample yields about 33,000 clones, over 60% seen once. As concerns this clone: What it recognizes is unknown.

V and J are TRBV18 and TRBJ1-3; no reliable D call. This clonotype originated in a woman aged 45-65 years with HIV. The specimen comprised unsorted PBMCs, sampled 2 years after starting antiretroviral therapy. This chain's CDR3 is CASSPPSLRPRNTIYF. The DNA of the CDR3 is TGTGCCAGCTCACCACCTTCACTCAGACCAAGGAACACCATATATTTT.